The rows below give T cell receptor beta chains drawn from one sample of a study of shared clonotypes between healthy human individuals. This table comes from immunoSEQ multiplex PCR, and its TCRdb copy is limited to in-frame clones, with some not included. The sample includes about 990,000 clones, approximately 80% of them seen just once. Sequenced: memory CD4+ T cells from PBMCs. The receptors were gathered from a man in his late teens or twenties in good health. Some clones in this sample may be carry-over from other donors' samples. Each CDR3 is given with its conserved first and last residue. The order of the fields is J gene, D gene, clone size, V gene, CDR3 DNA, CDR3 protein. The D gene is left open where the match is weak. For some rows the clone size is stated as once, few or many, or as a class when expanded; others skip it.

J: TRBJ2-3
D: NA
size: NA
V: TRBV4-1
DNA: TGCGCCAGCAGCCAAGACCTCGGGGCTATAAGGGATACGCAGTATTTT
CDR3: CASSQDLGAIRDTQYF

J: TRBJ2-1
D: TRBD2
size: NA
V: TRBV19
DNA: TGTGCCAGTGGAGGACTAGCGGCCTTCAATGAGCAGTTCTTC
CDR3: CASGGLAAFNEQFF

J: TRBJ1-5
D: NA
size: few
V: TRBV20-1
DNA: TGCAGTGCTAGTGCCTGGGGGCCCCAGCATTTT
CDR3: CSASAWGPQHF

J: TRBJ1-2
D: TRBD1
size: NA
V: TRBV6-6
DNA: TGTGCCAGCAGTTACCCCCAGGGACAGGGGGCGTATGGCTACACCTTC
CDR3: CASSYPQGQGAYGYTF

J: TRBJ1-2
D: TRBD1
size: NA
V: TRBV28
DNA: TGTGCCAGCAGTTTGGGGCACAGGGGGCGTGAGAACTATGGCTACACCTTC
CDR3: CASSLGHRGRENYGYTF

J: TRBJ2-3
D: NA
size: NA
V: TRBV27
DNA: TGTGCCAGCAGACGTTATGTCACAGATACGCAGTATTTT
CDR3: CASRRYVTDTQYF

J: TRBJ1-1
D: NA
size: many
V: TRBV7-8
DNA: TGTGCCAGCAGCTATTTCGGGGGTTCGTCTGAAGCTTTCTTT
CDR3: CASSYFGGSSEAFF

J: TRBJ2-5
D: TRBD1
size: NA
V: TRBV2
DNA: TGTGCCAGCAGAGATGACAGGGGGTCAGAGACCCAGTACTTC
CDR3: CASRDDRGSETQYF

J: TRBJ2-6
D: TRBD1
size: NA
V: TRBV5-5
DNA: TGTGCCAGCAGCTTTACCCGCCGGGACAGCAGCTCTGGGGCCAACGTCCTGACTTTC
CDR3: CASSFTRRDSSSGANVLTF

J: TRBJ2-7
D: NA
size: NA
V: TRBV4-1
DNA: TGCGCCAGCAGCCAACGGGAGGGGGCGGGCGAGCAGTACTTC
CDR3: CASSQREGAGEQYF

J: TRBJ2-7
D: TRBD2
size: NA
V: TRBV5-1
DNA: TGCGCCAGCAGCATGGGTGGACTAGCGGGCGATCACTACGAGCAGTACTTC
CDR3: CASSMGGLAGDHYEQYF

J: TRBJ2-1
D: TRBD1
size: few
V: TRBV11-1
DNA: TGTGCCAGCAGCTTAGCTCGGGGACAGGGAGACTACAATGAGCAGTTCTTC
CDR3: CASSLARGQGDYNEQFF

J: TRBJ2-5
D: NA
size: NA
V: TRBV5-1
DNA: TGCGCCAGCAGCTTGGAGGCCCGAAAAGAGACCCAGTACTTC
CDR3: CASSLEARKETQYF

J: TRBJ2-3
D: NA
size: NA
V: TRBV5-4
DNA: TGTGCCAGCAGCTTGGAGGGAGATACGCAGTATTTT
CDR3: CASSLEGDTQYF

J: TRBJ2-6
D: NA
size: NA
V: TRBV5-1
DNA: TGCGCCAGCAAGTTTCAACCGGGGGCCAACGTCCTGACTTTC
CDR3: CASKFQPGANVLTF

J: TRBJ1-4
D: NA
size: NA
V: TRBV6-1
DNA: TGTGCCAGCAGATCGTCTGGAGGGGAAAAACTGTTTTTT
CDR3: CASRSSGGEKLFF

J: TRBJ1-2
D: NA
size: once
V: TRBV5-1
DNA: TGCGCCAGCAGCTGGGACGCTAACTATGGCTACACCTTC
CDR3: CASSWDANYGYTF

J: TRBJ2-1
D: NA
size: once
V: TRBV18
DNA: TGTGCCAGCTCATGGTCTCAGACCTACAATGAGCAGTTCTTC
CDR3: CASSWSQTYNEQFF

J: TRBJ2-7
D: TRBD2
size: NA
V: TRBV7-2
DNA: TGTGCCAGCAGCCCCGACCGCGGGAGGTACGAGCAGTACTTC
CDR3: CASSPDRGRYEQYF

J: TRBJ2-2
D: NA
size: NA
V: TRBV6-5
DNA: TGTGCCAGCAAACGGAGAGGAGCGAACACCGGGGAGCTGTTTTTT
CDR3: CASKRRGANTGELFF

J: TRBJ1-4
D: NA
size: NA
V: TRBV5-1
DNA: TGCGCCAGCAGCTTGGGGACCCCAAATGAAAAACTGTTTTTT
CDR3: CASSLGTPNEKLFF

J: TRBJ1-1
D: NA
size: NA
V: TRBV6-5
DNA: TGTGCCAGCAGTTCAGGATACTCGAACACTGAAGCTTTCTTT
CDR3: CASSSGYSNTEAFF

J: TRBJ1-4
D: NA
size: NA
V: TRBV5-6
DNA: TGTGCCAGCAGCTTGTATGGAGCAACTAATGAAAAACTGTTTTTT
CDR3: CASSLYGATNEKLFF

J: TRBJ2-1
D: NA
size: NA
V: TRBV2
DNA: TGTGCCAGCAGTAGGACGGATGAGCAGTTCTTC
CDR3: CASSRTDEQFF

J: TRBJ1-2
D: NA
size: NA
V: TRBV5-1
DNA: TGCGCCAGCAGCTTGGGGTCTGGTGGCGGCTACACCTTC
CDR3: CASSLGSGGGYTF

J: TRBJ2-7
D: TRBD2
size: NA
V: TRBV2
DNA: TGTGCCAGCAAAAAGGAGGGGACTAGCGGCTCCTACGAGCAGTACTTC
CDR3: CASKKEGTSGSYEQYF

J: TRBJ2-3
D: TRBD2
size: NA
V: TRBV7-3
DNA: TGTGCCAGCAGCTCCCTAGCGGGATCGTCAGATACGCAGTATTTT
CDR3: CASSSLAGSSDTQYF

J: TRBJ2-3
D: NA
size: NA
V: TRBV28
DNA: TGTGCCAGCACCTCAGACATTGGTCGAGATACGCAGTATTTT
CDR3: CASTSDIGRDTQYF

J: TRBJ2-7
D: NA
size: NA
V: TRBV20-1
DNA: TGCAGTGCTAGAGATAGGTTTCGGCAGTACTTC
CDR3: CSARDRFRQYF

J: TRBJ2-3
D: TRBD2
size: NA
V: TRBV13
DNA: TGTGCCAGCAGCTCCCGACTAGCGGCTAGCACAGATACGCAGTATTTT
CDR3: CASSSRLAASTDTQYF

J: TRBJ2-1
D: NA
size: NA
V: TRBV4-3
DNA: TGCGCCAGCAGCCAAGGGTATCAGGGGGGCGATGAGCAGTTCTTC
CDR3: CASSQGYQGGDEQFF

J: TRBJ1-5
D: NA
size: NA
V: TRBV21-1
DNA: TGTGCCAGCAGCAAATGCGGTCAGGGTAGAGGCAATCAGCCCCAGCATTTT
CDR3: CASSKCGQGRGNQPQHF

J: TRBJ1-4
D: NA
size: NA
V: TRBV19
DNA: TGTGCCAGTAGCGCTAATCCGGACAGAGCTAATGAAAAACTGTTTTTT
CDR3: CASSANPDRANEKLFF

J: TRBJ2-7
D: NA
size: NA
V: TRBV6-6
DNA: TGTGCCAGCAGAAACGGGGGTTCCGCCCTAGAGCAGTACTTC
CDR3: CASRNGGSALEQYF

J: TRBJ1-4
D: TRBD1
size: once
V: TRBV2
DNA: TGTGCCAGCACTGGGACAGGGGTTGAAAAACTGTTTTTT
CDR3: CASTGTGVEKLFF

J: TRBJ2-5
D: NA
size: NA
V: TRBV5-1
DNA: TGCGCCAGCAGCTTGGATGTTAGGGAGCCCCAAGAGACCCAGTACTTC
CDR3: CASSLDVREPQETQYF

J: TRBJ1-2
D: TRBD1
size: NA
V: TRBV4-3
DNA: TGCGCCAGCAGCCAAGGAGGGGGCGATGGCTACACCTTC
CDR3: CASSQGGGDGYTF

J: TRBJ1-5
D: TRBD1
size: NA
V: TRBV7-9
DNA: TGTGCCAGCGCCGGGACAGGGGGCAATCAGCCCCAGCATTTT
CDR3: CASAGTGGNQPQHF

J: TRBJ2-7
D: TRBD1
size: once
V: TRBV28
DNA: TGTGCCAGCAACCTACCAGGGGGACCCTCCTACGAGCAGTACTTC
CDR3: CASNLPGGPSYEQYF

J: TRBJ2-1
D: NA
size: once
V: TRBV9
DNA: TGTGCCAGCAGCAAGACCGGGAATGAGCAGTTCTTC
CDR3: CASSKTGNEQFF

J: TRBJ1-1
D: NA
size: NA
V: TRBV6-5
DNA: TGTGCCAGCAACTGGGGCACGAACACTGAAGCTTTCTTT
CDR3: CASNWGTNTEAFF

J: TRBJ2-1
D: NA
size: NA
V: TRBV6-5
DNA: TGTGCCAGCAGTTACTCGCGGGGCAATGAGCAGTTCTTC
CDR3: CASSYSRGNEQFF

J: TRBJ1-1
D: NA
size: NA
V: TRBV5-6
DNA: TGTGCCAGCAGCTTGGGCCGAGGCACTGAAGCTTTCTTT
CDR3: CASSLGRGTEAFF